A selection of T cell receptor beta chains follows, all from one sample in a study of blood T cell repertoires in COVID-19. The assay was immunoSEQ multiplex PCR, and TCRdb's table has in-frame clones only and misses some. The table lists about 290,000 clones, around nine tenths of them singletons, with 1.5% to 2% in the top ten. The source material was PBMCs or T cells enriched from blood (not recorded which). These receptors were collected from a woman in her thirties or forties who had recovered from COVID-19. Each CDR3 is given with its conserved first and last residue. A D gene is named only where the DNA matches it firmly. The size entry is marked missing in some rows and otherwise reads once, few, many or a size class.

TRBD2 | - | TRBJ2-2 | TRBV19 | TGTGCCAGCACAAGGTTGGGACTAAGGAACACCGGGGAGCTGTTTTTT | CASTRLGLRNTGELFF
TRBD1 | - | TRBJ1-2 | TRBV18 | TGTGCCAGCTCACCGACAGGGGTGGACTATGGCTACACCTTC | CASSPTGVDYGYTF
- | - | TRBJ2-7 | TRBV6-1 | TGTGCCAGCAGTGAAGGGTGGGGCGGAGCCTACGAGCAGTACTTC | CASSEGWGGAYEQYF
- | - | TRBJ2-3 | TRBV7-2 | TGTGCCAGCAGCTTTAGATTCGGGATCACAGATACGCAGTATTTT | CASSFRFGITDTQYF
TRBD2 | - | TRBJ2-1 | TRBV29-1 | TGCAGCGTTGAAGTTTTTGCCTCGGCGGTAGCGGGGTCAGAGCAGTTCTTC | CSVEVFASAVAGSEQFF
TRBD1 | - | TRBJ1-4 | TRBV7-3 | TGTGCCAGCAGCCTCTTACAGGGGGCTAATGAAAAACTGTTTTTT | CASSLLQGANEKLFF
- | - | TRBJ1-2 | TRBV6-6 | TGTGCCAGCAGTTACGAGCACAGGGTAGCTGGCTACACCTTC | CASSYEHRVAGYTF
TRBD1 | - | TRBJ1-5 | TRBV19 | TGTGCCAGTACCATACAGGGGGTTGAGAGCAATCAGCCCCAGCATTTT | CASTIQGVESNQPQHF
- | - | TRBJ2-5 | TRBV10-3 | TGTGCCATCAGTGAGCAGGGAGAGACCCAGTACTTC | CAISEQGETQYF
- | - | TRBJ1-5 | TRBV19 | TGTGCCAGTAGTTGGAGCGCCTTTAGCAATCAGCCCCAGCATTTT | CASSWSAFSNQPQHF
TRBD1 | - | TRBJ1-3 | TRBV3-1/TRBV3-2 | TGTGCCGCCGGGACAGTCAACACCATATATTTT | CAAGTVNTIYF
- | - | TRBJ1-2 | TRBV7-3 | TGTGCCAGCAGTCGTCGAGAGGGAGGCTACACCTTC | CASSRREGGYTF
TRBD2 | - | TRBJ2-1 | TRBV11-3 | TGTGCCAGCAGCTCGGGGGGGGATGAGCAGTTCTTC | CASSSGGDEQFF
TRBD2 | - | TRBJ2-7 | TRBV6-2/TRBV6-3 | TGTGCCAGCAGTTACCCACTAGCGGGTGTCTCCTACGAGCAGTACTTC | CASSYPLAGVSYEQYF
- | - | TRBJ2-7 | TRBV7-2 | TGTGCCAGCAGCTTAGTGGCAGGGCAGTCCTACGAGCAGTACTTC | CASSLVAGQSYEQYF
TRBD2 | - | TRBJ2-1 | TRBV4-1 | TGCGCCAGCAGCCAAGGGATAGGGACTAGCGGGGTCAATGAGCAGTTCTTC | CASSQGIGTSGVNEQFF
TRBD2 | few | TRBJ2-1 | TRBV10-1 | TGCGCCAGCAGTGGGACTAGCGGGAGTAATGAGCAGTTCTTC | CASSGTSGSNEQFF